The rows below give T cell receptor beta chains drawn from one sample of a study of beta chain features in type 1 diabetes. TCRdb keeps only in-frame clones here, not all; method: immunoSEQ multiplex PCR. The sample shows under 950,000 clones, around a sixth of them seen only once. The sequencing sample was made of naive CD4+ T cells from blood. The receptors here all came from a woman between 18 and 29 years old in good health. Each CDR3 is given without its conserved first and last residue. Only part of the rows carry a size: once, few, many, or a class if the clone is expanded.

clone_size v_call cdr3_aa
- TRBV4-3 ASSQDIPGNYGYT
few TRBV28 ASRRQGRNIQY
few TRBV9 ASSVGGLASEQF
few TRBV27 ASSLSQRGYNEQF
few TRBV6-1 ASSVLAGTTDTQY
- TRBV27 ASSRGTVGQETQY
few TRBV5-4 ASSLGGGSSYNEQF
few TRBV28 ASSSNYGYT
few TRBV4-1 ASSQDGRGRLETQY
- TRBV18 ASSPFRDEEQY
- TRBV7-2 ASSFASGPGETQY
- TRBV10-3 AISEQIYGYT
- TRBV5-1 ASSLGSDEQF
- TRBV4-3 ASSQDLGNTEAF
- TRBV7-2 ASSLNRGLGGYT
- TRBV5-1 ASSLALGGNTGELF
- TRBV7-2 ASSLAGLAKYNEQF
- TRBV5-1 ASSLYRSSYNEQF
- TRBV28 ASSFHRTYGYT
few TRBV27 ASSLLGATNEKLF
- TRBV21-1 ASSTTGPDTQY
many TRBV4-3 ASSQGPAETQY
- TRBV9 ASSVGRGPNEKLF
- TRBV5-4 ASSLSPGQGIGNTIY
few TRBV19 ASSIKAGNTEAF
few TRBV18 ASSGAESGSYEQY
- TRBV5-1 ASSYEGGSYNEQF
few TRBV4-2 ASSQTDGSTDTQY
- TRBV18 ASSPPGQGGANQPQH
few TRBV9 ASSVGGTSDNEQF
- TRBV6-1 ASQGTGGLWYGYT
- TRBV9 ASSPHSLDRVGEKLF
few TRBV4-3 ASSQLKDSSGANVLT